The T cell receptor (beta chain) under discussion was sequenced for a study of blood T cell repertoires in COVID-19. About the study: Acute and convalescent COVID-19 samples came from the United States, Italy and Spain. T cells, B-cell-depleted T cells, or PBMCs provided the cDNA or gDNA that served as material.

In the original analysis: The assay estimated nucleated cells by amplifying reference gene primers. Sequencing used immunoSEQ multiplex PCR; TCRdb keeps in-frame clones, though not all of them. The V and J calls and clone size come from that table; D and trimming were worked out from the DNA. The table records around 300,000 clones, about nine tenths of them present only once. Germline V CDR1 and CDR2: MNHNS, SASEGT. CDR3 size: 13 residues. The V and J ends lost 6 bases and 4 bases respectively, with 7 bases between them. The material sequenced was peripheral blood. This rearrangement joins TRBV6-1 to TRBJ1-6, with a weak D call TRBD1 (5 bases). This TCR came from a man aged 45-60 years with active or convalescent COVID-19. The CDR3 reads CASRGDYNSPLHF. As DNA, the CDR3 is TGTGCCAGCAGAGGGGATTATAATTCACCCCTCCACTTT.